These 17 T cell receptor beta chains share one sample of origin, sequenced in a study of cytomegalovirus exposure and HLA in healthy donors. Sequenced by immunoSEQ multiplex PCR; TCRdb stores in-frame clones only, minus some. The sample lists approximately 150,000 clones, 87% occurring once. Sample: PBMCs. The receptors shown here come from a man aged 18 to 35 in good health and CMV-seropositive.

The V gene is TRBV2, the J gene TRBJ1-2; D is possibly TRBD1 (6 bases). This CDR3 is built from 15 residues. The germline V and J ends were trimmed by 3 bases and 8 bases, with 19 bases remaining between them. Per the germline V gene, CDR1 is SNHLY and CDR2 is FYNNEI. The CDR3 region has the DNA TGTGCCAGCAGTGACCCCCAGACAGGCCCCTGGGGCTACACCTTC. Its translation: CASSDPQTGPWGYTF. Together with reference TRBV2 and TRBJ1-2, the CDR3 gives the full variable domain: EPEVTQTPSHQVTQMGQEVILRCVPISNHLYFYWYRQILGQKVEFLVSFYNNEISEKSEIFDDQFSVERPDGSNFTLKIRSTKLEDSAMYFCASSDPQTGPWGYTFGSGTRLTVV.

The rearrangement joins TRBV10-3 to TRBJ2-3; 7 nucleotides line up with TRBD2. Germline CDR1 reads ENHRY; CDR2 reads SYGVKD. V shed 9 bases, J shed 4 bases, and the junction held 7 bases outside the gene matches. This CDR3 contains 13 residues. The CDR3 DNA sequence: TGTGCCATAACGGGAGGCGGAGCAGATACGCAGTATTTT. This codes for CAITGGGADTQYF.

V and J are TRBV7-3 and TRBJ1-2, with 12 nucleotides matching TRBD1. The CDR3 extends over 17 amino acids. In germline, CDR1 is SGHTA, CDR2 FQGTGA. V gave up 0 bases and J gave up 4 bases; unmatched junction bases: 6. The DNA for the CDR3 is TGTGCCAGCAGCTTAACTGGGACAGGGGGCCTAGGCTATGGCTACACCTTC. This sequence encodes CASSLTGTGGLGYGYTF.

This chain connects TRBV2 to TRBJ2-5, with 8 bases matching TRBD1. CDR1 and CDR2 (germline): SNHLY, FYNNEI. J gave up 4 bases and V 1 base, and 5 bases lay outside the gene matches. CDR3 length: 15 amino acids. The CDR3 sequence: CASSEGARGRETQYF. CDR3 DNA: TGTGCCAGCAGTGAAGGCGCCAGGGGGCGAGAGACCCAGTACTTC.

The chain employs TRBV27 and TRBJ2-7; 9 positions agree with TRBD1. This CDR3 is built from 15 residues. The trim removed 1 base at V and 6 bases at J, leaving 7 bases unmatched. Germline CDR1 is MNHEY and CDR2 is SMNVEV (reference sequence). The CDR3 DNA follows: TGTGCCAGCAGTTTATTAACAGGGGGCCCCGTCGAGCAGTACTTC. Translating gives CASSLLTGGPVEQYF.

V usage is TRBV5-5 and J usage is TRBJ2-7; D is perhaps TRBD2 (5 bases). CDR3 length equals 15 residues. The germline V and J ends were trimmed by 0 bases and 1 base, with 11 bases remaining between them. Germline lookup yields CDR1 SGHKS and CDR2 YYEKEE (reference sequence). CDR3 in DNA: TGTGCCAGCAGCTTGGCCGAGAGGGCTTCCTACGAGCAGTACTTC. This gives the protein CASSLAERASYEQYF.

The chain has TRBV7-3 and TRBJ1-1; D remains unclear. The CDR3 loop spans 13 amino acids. Germline V CDR1 and CDR2: SGHTA, FQGTGA. Trimming left V 3 bases short and J 5 bases short, with 10 bases between. The DNA for the CDR3 is TGTGCCAGCAGCTTTACGAGGCAGACTGAAGCTTTCTTT. Translation gives CASSFTRQTEAFF.

The rearrangement joins TRBV9 to TRBJ1-5; D uncertain. The CDR3 is 15 amino acids. V gave up 0 bases and J gave up 6 bases, with 13 bases separating them. Looked up from germline, CDR1 is SGDLS and CDR2 is YYNGEE. The DNA for the CDR3 is TGTGCCAGCAGCGTAGGAGTAGTATCGAGTCAGCCCCAGCATTTT. Its protein is CASSVGVVSSQPQHF. The whole variable domain, remainder taken from reference TRBV9 and TRBJ1-5, is DSGVTQTPKHLITATGQRVTLRCSPRSGDLSVYWYQQSLDQGLQFLIQYYNGEERAKGNILERFSAQQFPDLHSELNLSSLELGDSALYFCASSVGVVSSQPQHFGDGTRLSIL.

The CDR3 sequence is CASSLRAGASGANVLTF. The CDR3 coding sequence is TGTGCCAGCAGCCTGCGAGCGGGGGCCTCTGGGGCCAACGTCCTGACTTTC. The chain is built from TRBV7-2 and TRBJ2-6; 8 bases line up with TRBD2. The V gene's germline CDR1 is SGHTA and CDR2 FQGNSA. This CDR3 comprises 17 residues. The junction had 6 bases not matched to a gene; V was cut back by 5 bases and J by 0 bases.

The rearrangement links TRBV7-8 to TRBJ2-7; 10 nucleotides match TRBD1. Germline CDR1 reads SGHVS; CDR2 reads FQNEAQ. Germline trimming cut 7 bases from V and 2 bases from J; bases unmatched to any gene: 8. The CDR3 is 15 amino acids. The CDR3 reads CASMRTGTGAYEQYF. CDR3 sequence (DNA): TGTGCCAGCATGCGGACCGGGACAGGGGCCTACGAGCAGTACTTC.

The gene calls are TRBV14 and TRBJ2-5, with TRBD2 identical over 10 bases. Germline CDR1 is SGHDN and CDR2 is FVKESK. The trim removed 1 base at V and 6 bases at J, leaving 26 bases unmatched. This CDR3 comprises 22 residues. The CDR3 spells CASSQVPLRPEAKRGGRKTQYF. The CDR3 DNA is TGTGCCAGCAGCCAAGTCCCTCTTCGGCCTGAAGCTAAGCGGGGGGGCCGAAAGACCCAGTACTTC. Based on the CDR3 plus reference TRBV14 and TRBJ2-5, the full variable domain is EAGVTQFPSHSVIEKGQTVTLRCDPISGHDNLYWYRRVMGKEIKFLLHFVKESKQDESGMPNNRFLAERTGGTYSTLKVQPAELEDSGVYFCASSQVPLRPEAKRGGRKTQYFGPGTRLLVL.

The gene calls are TRBV18 and TRBJ1-5, with 8 bases aligning to TRBD1. Trimming at V came to 5 bases and at J to 3 bases, leaving 6 bases not matched to a gene. The germline V gene has CDR1 KGHSH and CDR2 LQKENI. The CDR3 runs 15 residues. The CDR3 loop is CASSSGQGYNQPQHF. In nucleotides, the CDR3 is TGTGCCAGCTCATCCGGACAGGGATACAATCAGCCCCAGCATTTT.

This clone appeared a single time. The chain carries TRBV2 and TRBJ2-1; 10 nucleotides align to TRBD2. V trimming: 5 bases; J trimming: 6 bases; junction bases outside the gene matches: 7. Germline CDR1 reads SNHLY; CDR2 reads FYNNEI. This CDR3 region has 15 residues. CDR3 amino acids: CASSQLAGAGNEQFF. In nucleotides, the CDR3 is TGTGCCAGCAGTCAGCTAGCGGGAGCTGGCAATGAGCAGTTCTTC.

The J gene is TRBJ2-7, the V gene TRBV18; D unclear. Germline V gene sequence: CDR1 KGHSH, CDR2 LQKENI. This CDR3 contains 12 residues. Deletions cut 3 bases from V and 0 bases from J, with 3 bases between. For the CDR3, the DNA is TGTGCCAGCTCACCTAGCTCCTACGAGCAGTACTTC. Its protein is CASSPSSYEQYF.

This clone was counted once. The chain carries TRBV28 and TRBJ2-7; 8 nucleotides match TRBD2. With 6 bases clipped from V and 3 bases from J, the junction kept 7 bases outside the gene matches. This CDR3 is 14 amino acids long. Germline V CDR1 and CDR2: MDHEN, SYDVKM. The chain's CDR3 is CASSPYGRGYEQYF. The CDR3, as DNA: TGTGCCAGCAGCCCTTACGGGAGGGGCTACGAGCAGTACTTC.

The J gene is TRBJ2-5, the V gene TRBV5-1, with 9 nucleotides matching TRBD1. The V and J ends lost 2 bases and 8 bases, in that order; junction bases with no gene match: 16. CDR1 is SGHRS, CDR2 YFSETQ, per germline. The CDR3 is made up of 17 amino acids. In DNA form, the CDR3 reads TGCGCCAGCAGCTTAAGGCCGACAGGGGGAAAGGAGGGAACCCAGTACTTC. Amino acid sequence: CASSLRPTGGKEGTQYF.

This chain joins TRBV5-8 and TRBJ1-2, with D possibly TRBD1 on 5 matching bases. The CDR3 sequence is 15 residues long. With 0 bases removed from V and 4 bases from J, the gap between germline ends came to 13 bases. Germline-derived CDR1 and CDR2 are SGHTS and YDEGEE. The CDR3 protein is CASSLDQGSGYGYTF. CDR3 DNA: TGTGCCAGCAGCTTGGATCAGGGTTCAGGCTATGGCTACACCTTC.